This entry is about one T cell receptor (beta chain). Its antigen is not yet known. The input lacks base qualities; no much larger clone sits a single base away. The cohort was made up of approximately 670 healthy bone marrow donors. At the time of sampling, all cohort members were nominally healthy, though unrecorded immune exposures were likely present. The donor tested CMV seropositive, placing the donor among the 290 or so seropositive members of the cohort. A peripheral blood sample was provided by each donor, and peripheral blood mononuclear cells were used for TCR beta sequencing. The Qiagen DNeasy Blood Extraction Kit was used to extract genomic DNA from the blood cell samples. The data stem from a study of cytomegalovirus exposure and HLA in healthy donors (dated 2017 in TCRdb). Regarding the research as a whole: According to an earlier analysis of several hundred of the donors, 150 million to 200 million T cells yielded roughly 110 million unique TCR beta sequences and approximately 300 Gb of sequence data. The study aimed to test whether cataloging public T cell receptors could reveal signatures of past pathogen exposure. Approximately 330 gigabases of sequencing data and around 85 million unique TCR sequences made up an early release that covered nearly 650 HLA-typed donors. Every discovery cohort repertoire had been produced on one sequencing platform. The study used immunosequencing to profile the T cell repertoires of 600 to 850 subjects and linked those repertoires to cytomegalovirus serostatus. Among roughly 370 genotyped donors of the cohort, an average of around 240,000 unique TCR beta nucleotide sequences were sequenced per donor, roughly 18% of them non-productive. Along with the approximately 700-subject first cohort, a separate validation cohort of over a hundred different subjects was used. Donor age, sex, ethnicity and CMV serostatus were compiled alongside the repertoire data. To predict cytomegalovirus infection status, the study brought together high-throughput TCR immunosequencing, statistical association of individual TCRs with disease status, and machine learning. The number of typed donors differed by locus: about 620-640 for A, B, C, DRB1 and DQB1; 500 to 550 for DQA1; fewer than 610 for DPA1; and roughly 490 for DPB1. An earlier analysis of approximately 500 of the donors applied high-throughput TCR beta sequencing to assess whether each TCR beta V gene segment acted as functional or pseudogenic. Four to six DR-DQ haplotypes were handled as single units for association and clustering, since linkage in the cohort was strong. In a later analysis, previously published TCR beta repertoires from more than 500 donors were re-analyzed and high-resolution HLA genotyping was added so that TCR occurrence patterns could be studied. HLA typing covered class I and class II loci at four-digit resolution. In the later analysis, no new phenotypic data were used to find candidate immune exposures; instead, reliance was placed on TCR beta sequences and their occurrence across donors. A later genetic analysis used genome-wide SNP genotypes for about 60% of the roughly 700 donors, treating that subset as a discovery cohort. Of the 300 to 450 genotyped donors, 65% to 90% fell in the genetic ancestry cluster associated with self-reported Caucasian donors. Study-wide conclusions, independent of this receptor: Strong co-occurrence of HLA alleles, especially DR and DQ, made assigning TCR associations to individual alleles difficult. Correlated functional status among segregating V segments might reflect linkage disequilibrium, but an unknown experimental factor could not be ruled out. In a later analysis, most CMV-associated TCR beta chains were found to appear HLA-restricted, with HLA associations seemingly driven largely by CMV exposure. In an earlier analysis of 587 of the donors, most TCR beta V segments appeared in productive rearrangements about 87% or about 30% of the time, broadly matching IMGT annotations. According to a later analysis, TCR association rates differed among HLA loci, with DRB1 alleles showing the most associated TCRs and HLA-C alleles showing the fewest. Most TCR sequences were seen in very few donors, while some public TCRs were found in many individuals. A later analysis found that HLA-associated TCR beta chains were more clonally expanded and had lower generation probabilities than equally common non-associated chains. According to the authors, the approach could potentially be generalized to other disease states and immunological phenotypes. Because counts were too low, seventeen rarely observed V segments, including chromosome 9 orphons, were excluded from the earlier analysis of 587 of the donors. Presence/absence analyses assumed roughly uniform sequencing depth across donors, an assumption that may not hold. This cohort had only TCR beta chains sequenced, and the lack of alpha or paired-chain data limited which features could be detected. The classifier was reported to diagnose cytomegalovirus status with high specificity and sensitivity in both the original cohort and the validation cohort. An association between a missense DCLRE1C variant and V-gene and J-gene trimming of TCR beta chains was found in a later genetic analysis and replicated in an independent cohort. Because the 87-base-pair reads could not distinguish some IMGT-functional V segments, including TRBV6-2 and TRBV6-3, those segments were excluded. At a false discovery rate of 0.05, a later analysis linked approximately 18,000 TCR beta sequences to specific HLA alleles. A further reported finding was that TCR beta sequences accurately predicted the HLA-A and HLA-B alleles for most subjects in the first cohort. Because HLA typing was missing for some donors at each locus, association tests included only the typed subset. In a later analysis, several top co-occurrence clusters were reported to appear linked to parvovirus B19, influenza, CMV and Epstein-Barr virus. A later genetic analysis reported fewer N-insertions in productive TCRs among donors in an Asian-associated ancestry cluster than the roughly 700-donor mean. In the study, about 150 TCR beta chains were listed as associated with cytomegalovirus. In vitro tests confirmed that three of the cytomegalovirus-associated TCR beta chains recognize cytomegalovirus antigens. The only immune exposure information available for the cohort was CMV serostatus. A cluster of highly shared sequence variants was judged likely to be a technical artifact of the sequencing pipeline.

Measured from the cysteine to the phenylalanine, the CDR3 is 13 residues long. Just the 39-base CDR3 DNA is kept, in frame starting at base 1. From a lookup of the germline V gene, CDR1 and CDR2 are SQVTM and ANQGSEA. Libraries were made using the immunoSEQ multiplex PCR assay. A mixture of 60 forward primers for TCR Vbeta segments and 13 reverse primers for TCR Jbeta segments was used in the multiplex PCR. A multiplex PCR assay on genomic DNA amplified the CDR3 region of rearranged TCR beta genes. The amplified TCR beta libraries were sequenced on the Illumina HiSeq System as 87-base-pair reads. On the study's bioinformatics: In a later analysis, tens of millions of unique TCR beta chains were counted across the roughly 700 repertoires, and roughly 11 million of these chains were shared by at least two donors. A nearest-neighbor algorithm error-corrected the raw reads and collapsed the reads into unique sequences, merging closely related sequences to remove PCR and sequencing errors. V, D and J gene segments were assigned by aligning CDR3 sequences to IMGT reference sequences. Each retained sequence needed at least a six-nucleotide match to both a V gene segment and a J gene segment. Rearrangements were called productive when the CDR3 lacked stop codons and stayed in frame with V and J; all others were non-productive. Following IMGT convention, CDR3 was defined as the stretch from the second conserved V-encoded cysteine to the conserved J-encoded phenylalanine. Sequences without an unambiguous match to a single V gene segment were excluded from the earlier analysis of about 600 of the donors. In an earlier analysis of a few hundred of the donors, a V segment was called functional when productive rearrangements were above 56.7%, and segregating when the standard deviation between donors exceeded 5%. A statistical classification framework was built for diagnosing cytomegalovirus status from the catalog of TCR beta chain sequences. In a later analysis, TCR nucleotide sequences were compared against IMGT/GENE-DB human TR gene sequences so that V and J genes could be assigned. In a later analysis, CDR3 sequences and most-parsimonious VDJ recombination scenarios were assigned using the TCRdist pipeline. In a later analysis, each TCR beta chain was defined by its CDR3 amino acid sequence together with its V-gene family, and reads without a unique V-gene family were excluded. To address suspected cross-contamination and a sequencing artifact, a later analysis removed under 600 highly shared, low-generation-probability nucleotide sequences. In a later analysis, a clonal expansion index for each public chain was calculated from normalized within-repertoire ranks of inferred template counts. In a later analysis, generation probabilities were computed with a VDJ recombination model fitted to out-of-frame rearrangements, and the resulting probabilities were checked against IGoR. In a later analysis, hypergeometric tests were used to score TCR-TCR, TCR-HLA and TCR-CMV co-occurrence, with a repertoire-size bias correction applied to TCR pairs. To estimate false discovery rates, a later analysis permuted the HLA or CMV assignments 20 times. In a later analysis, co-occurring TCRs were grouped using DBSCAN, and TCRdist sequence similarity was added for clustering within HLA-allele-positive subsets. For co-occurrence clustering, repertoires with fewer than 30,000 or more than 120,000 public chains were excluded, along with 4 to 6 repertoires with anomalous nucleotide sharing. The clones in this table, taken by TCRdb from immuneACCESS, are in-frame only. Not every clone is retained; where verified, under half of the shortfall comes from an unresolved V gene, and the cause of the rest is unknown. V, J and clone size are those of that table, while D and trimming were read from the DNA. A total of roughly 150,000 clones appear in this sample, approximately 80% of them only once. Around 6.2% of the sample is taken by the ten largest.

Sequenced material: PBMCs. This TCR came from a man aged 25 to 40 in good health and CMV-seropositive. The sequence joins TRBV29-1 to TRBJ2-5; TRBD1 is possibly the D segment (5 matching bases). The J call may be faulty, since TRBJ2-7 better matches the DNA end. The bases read TGCAGCCCCCGCGACAGCTACAACTACGAGCAGTACTTC. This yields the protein CSPRDSYNYEQYF.